This TCR beta chain was recovered during a study of blood T cell repertoires in COVID-19. Generated by immunoSEQ multiplex PCR, the TCRdb table keeps only in-frame clones and is missing some. The sample yields 190,000 or so clones, 80% to 90% seen once. This clone was recorded a few times. J gave up 7 bases and V 6 bases, and 12 bases lay outside the gene matches. Germline lookup yields CDR1 SEHNR and CDR2 FQNEAQ (reference sequence). This CDR3 is built from 15 residues. This sequence was found in a woman in her late teens or twenties who had recovered from COVID-19. This rearrangement joins TRBV7-9 to TRBJ2-1, with 7 bases lining up with TRBD1. Sequenced: peripheral blood. The CDR3 loop is CASRKDRVEGNEQFF. DNA for the CDR3: TGTGCCAGCAGGAAAGACAGGGTGGAAGGGAATGAGCAGTTCTTC.